This TCR beta chain emerged from a study of cytomegalovirus exposure and HLA in healthy donors (dated by TCRdb to the late 2010s). In terms of the full investigation: According to an earlier analysis of 587 of the donors, 150 million to 200 million T cells yielded some 120 million unique TCR beta sequences and approximately 300 Gb of sequence data. An early release covering more than 500 HLA-typed donors comprised approximately 290 gigabases of sequencing data and tens of millions of unique TCR sequences. Among the roughly 390 genotyped donors, approximately 77% belonged to the genetic ancestry cluster associated with self-reported Caucasian donors. The aim of the study was to test whether cataloging public T cell receptors could identify signatures of past pathogen exposure. The T cell repertoires of around 730 subjects were profiled by immunosequencing and related to cytomegalovirus serostatus. A separate validation cohort of some 130 different subjects was used in addition to the roughly 670-subject first cohort. High-throughput TCR immunosequencing, statistical association of individual TCRs with disease status, and machine learning were combined to predict cytomegalovirus infection status. A later analysis re-examined previously published TCR beta repertoires from over 500 donors and added high-resolution HLA genotyping to investigate patterns of TCR occurrence. Rather than using new phenotypic data, the later analysis identified candidate immune exposures from TCR beta sequences and from how often those sequences occurred across donors. In an earlier analysis of more than 550 of the donors, high-throughput TCR beta sequencing was used to judge whether each TCR beta V gene segment behaved as functional or pseudogenic. Donor age, sex, ethnicity and CMV serostatus were compiled together with the repertoire data. A later genetic analysis took genome-wide SNP genotypes for 398 of the 666 donors and used that subset as a discovery cohort. Every repertoire in the discovery cohort had been generated on one and the same sequencing platform. HLA typing covered class I and class II loci at four-digit resolution. The number of typed donors differed by locus: roughly 620-630 for A, B, C, DRB1 and DQB1; approximately 520 for DQA1; approximately 600 for DPA1; and around 470 for DPB1. Because of strong linkage in the cohort, roughly 5 DR-DQ haplotypes were treated as single units for association and clustering. Among some 410 genotyped donors of the cohort, an average of roughly 230,000 unique TCR beta nucleotide sequences was sequenced per donor, of which roughly 18% were non-productive. Here is what the overall study found, with its caveats: It was suggested by the authors that the approach could potentially be generalized to other disease states and immunological phenotypes. Linkage disequilibrium might explain the correlated functional status among segregating V segments, but an unknown experimental factor could not be ruled out. Across donors, most TCR sequences were observed very rarely, whereas some public TCRs were present in many individuals. Because counts were too low, about 18 rarely observed V segments, including chromosome 9 orphons, were left out of the earlier analysis of over 550 of the donors. According to a later analysis, parvovirus B19, influenza, CMV and Epstein-Barr virus appeared linked to several top co-occurrence clusters. Only TCR beta chains were sequenced in this cohort, and the absence of alpha or paired-chain data limited detectable features. In a later analysis, HLA-associated TCR beta chains showed more clonal expansion and lower generation probabilities than non-associated chains that were equally common. A later genetic analysis associated a missense DCLRE1C variant with V-gene and J-gene trimming of TCR beta chains, and an independent cohort replicated the association. Most CMV-associated TCR beta chains appeared to be HLA-restricted in a later analysis, and the HLA associations seemed to be driven largely by CMV exposure. In a later analysis, over 15,000 TCR beta sequences were associated with specific HLA alleles at a false discovery rate of 0.05. An earlier analysis of approximately 540 of the donors showed that most TCR beta V segments appeared in productive rearrangements either about 87% or about 30% of the time, which broadly matched IMGT annotations. Cytomegalovirus status was reported to be diagnosed by the classifier with high specificity and sensitivity in both the original and validation cohorts. Compared with the 666-donor mean, donors in an Asian-associated ancestry cluster had fewer N-insertions in productive TCRs, according to a later genetic analysis. A further reported finding was that TCR beta sequences accurately predicted the HLA-A and HLA-B alleles for most subjects in the first cohort. A few of the identified cytomegalovirus-associated TCR beta chains were confirmed in vitro to be specific for cytomegalovirus antigens. When HLA alleles, especially DR and DQ, strongly co-occurred, attributing TCR associations to individual alleles was difficult. Because the 87-base-pair reads could not distinguish some IMGT-functional V segments, including TRBV6-2 and TRBV6-3, those segments were excluded. A total of about 180 TCR beta chains were listed by the study as associated with cytomegalovirus. Presence/absence analyses assumed roughly uniform sequencing depth across donors, an assumption that may not hold. HLA typing was unavailable for some donors at each locus, so association tests used only the typed subset. A later analysis found that TCR association rates varied across HLA loci, with DRB1 alleles showing the most associated TCRs and HLA-C alleles the fewest. A group of highly shared sequence variants was considered likely to be a technical artifact of the sequencing pipeline. Immune exposure information for the cohort was limited to CMV serostatus.

There are 15 amino acids in the CDR3, from cysteine to phenylalanine inclusive. Only the CDR3 part of the read is kept: 45 bases, read in frame from the first base. The germline V gene yields KGHSH for CDR1 and LQKENI for CDR2. Between the V and J ends, shortened by 5 bases and 0 bases respectively, the junction contains 13 bases. A note on this clone: Its cognate antigen has yet to be identified. No base quality information exists; no much larger clone differs at one position.

In total, 600 or so healthy bone marrow donors made up the cohort. All cohort members were sampled while nominally healthy, although unrecorded immune exposures were likely present. The donor was CMV seronegative and was included in the group of approximately 350 seronegative cohort members. Each donor provided a peripheral blood sample, and peripheral blood mononuclear cells were used for TCR beta sequencing. The Qiagen DNeasy Blood Extraction Kit was used to extract genomic DNA from the blood cell samples. Library preparation employed the immunoSEQ multiplex PCR assay. For the multiplex PCR, a mixture combining 60 forward primers for TCR Vbeta segments and 13 reverse primers for TCR Jbeta segments was used. Amplification of the CDR3 region of rearranged TCR beta genes was performed with a multiplex PCR assay on genomic DNA. The amplified TCR beta libraries were sequenced on the Illumina HiSeq System as 87-base-pair reads. The original pipeline was this. A later analysis counted approximately 84 million unique TCR beta chains across the 550 to 700 repertoires, and some 11 million of these chains were shared by at least two donors. To remove PCR and sequencing errors, raw reads were error-corrected and collapsed into unique sequences using a nearest-neighbor algorithm that merged closely related sequences. Alignment of CDR3 sequences to IMGT reference sequences was used to assign V, D and J gene segments. Each retained sequence needed at least a six-nucleotide match to both a V gene segment and a J gene segment. A rearrangement was called productive if the CDR3 had no stop codons and remained in frame with V and J, and every other rearrangement was called non-productive. CDR3 was defined according to IMGT convention as the region running from the second conserved V-encoded cysteine to the conserved J-encoded phenylalanine. The earlier analysis of about 590 of the donors excluded sequences that lacked an unambiguous match to a single V gene segment. In an earlier analysis of 450 to 700 of the donors, V segments were called functional above 56.7% productive rearrangements and were called segregating when the between-donor standard deviation exceeded 5%. A statistical classification framework was developed to diagnose cytomegalovirus status using the catalog of TCR beta chain sequences. V and J gene assignment, in a later analysis, came from comparing TCR nucleotide sequences with IMGT/GENE-DB human TR gene sequences. Using the TCRdist pipeline, a later analysis assigned CDR3 sequences along with most-parsimonious VDJ recombination scenarios. A later analysis defined each TCR beta chain by its CDR3 amino acid sequence plus V-gene family, and excluded reads lacking a unique V-gene family. In a later analysis, 450 to 600 highly shared, low-generation-probability nucleotide sequences were removed to address suspected cross-contamination and a sequencing artifact. For each public chain, a later analysis derived a clonal expansion index from normalized ranks of inferred template counts within each repertoire. Generation probabilities in a later analysis came from a VDJ recombination model fitted to out-of-frame rearrangements, and those results were checked against IGoR. Hypergeometric tests were used in a later analysis to score TCR-TCR, TCR-HLA and TCR-CMV co-occurrence, with a repertoire-size bias correction applied to the TCR pairs. A later analysis estimated false discovery rates by permuting HLA or CMV assignments 20 times. In a later analysis, co-occurring TCRs were grouped with DBSCAN, and TCRdist sequence similarity was added when clustering was performed within HLA-allele-positive subsets. Repertoires with fewer than 30,000 or more than 120,000 public chains were left out of co-occurrence clustering, as were a few repertoires with anomalous nucleotide sharing. Not all clones reach the TCRdb copy of this immuneACCESS table, which keeps in-frame sequences only. Checked studies attribute under half of the gap to unresolved V genes and leave the rest unexplained. V and J calls and clone size are those listed in that table; D and trimming were worked out from the DNA. Present in this sample are some 96,000 clones, 64% of which were seen just once. The leading ten clones occupy approximately 3% of the sample.

Rearrangement joined TRBV18 to TRBJ1-1; TRBD1 is possibly the D segment (5 matching bases). The sequence was obtained from a man in his sixties in good health and CMV-seronegative. Sequencing was carried out using PBMCs. The nucleotide sequence reads as follows: TGTGCCAGCTCAATACGACAGACCATGAACACTGAAGCTTTCTTT. Protein translation: CASSIRQTMNTEAFF.